This T cell receptor beta chain is drawn from a study of OX40 agonist ivuxolimab in advanced cancers. Findings and limits, study-wide: The study did not work out the antigen specificity of the expanded peripheral T cells.

No patient had autoimmune disease or received systemic immunosuppression. From germline, CDR1 is DFQATT and CDR2 SNEGSKA (reference sequence). The CDR3 length is 11 residues. Trimming stripped 1 base from V and 4 bases from J, with 1 base between. TCRdb's table, derived via immunoSEQ multiplex PCR, lists solely in-frame clones and lacks some. Of 65,000 to 80,000 clones in the sample, approximately 80% were seen once. About this clone: Its antigen is still unknown.

The TCR comes from an adult with an advanced solid tumor such as melanoma, head and neck, liver or kidney cancer. The chain carries TRBV20-1 and TRBJ2-2; D not resolved. Source: CD4+ or CD8+ T cells sorted from blood, taken in a trial of the OX40 agonist ivuxolimab. The CDR3 coding sequence is TGCAGTGCTAGAGGCACCGGGGAGCTGTTTTTT. This gives the protein CSARGTGELFF.